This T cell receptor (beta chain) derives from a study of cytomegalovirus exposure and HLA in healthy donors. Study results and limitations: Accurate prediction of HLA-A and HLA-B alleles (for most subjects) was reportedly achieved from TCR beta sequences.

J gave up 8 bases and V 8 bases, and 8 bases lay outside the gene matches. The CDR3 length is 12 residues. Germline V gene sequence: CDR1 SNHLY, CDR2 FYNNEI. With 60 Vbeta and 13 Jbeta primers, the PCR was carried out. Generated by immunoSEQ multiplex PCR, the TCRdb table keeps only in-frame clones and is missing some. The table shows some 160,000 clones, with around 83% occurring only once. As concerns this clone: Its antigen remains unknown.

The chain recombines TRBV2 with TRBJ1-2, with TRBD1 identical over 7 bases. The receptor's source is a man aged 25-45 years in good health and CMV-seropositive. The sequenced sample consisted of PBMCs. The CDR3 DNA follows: TGTGCCAGCGGGGGACAGCAGGGCGGCTACACCTTC. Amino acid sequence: CASGGQQGGYTF.